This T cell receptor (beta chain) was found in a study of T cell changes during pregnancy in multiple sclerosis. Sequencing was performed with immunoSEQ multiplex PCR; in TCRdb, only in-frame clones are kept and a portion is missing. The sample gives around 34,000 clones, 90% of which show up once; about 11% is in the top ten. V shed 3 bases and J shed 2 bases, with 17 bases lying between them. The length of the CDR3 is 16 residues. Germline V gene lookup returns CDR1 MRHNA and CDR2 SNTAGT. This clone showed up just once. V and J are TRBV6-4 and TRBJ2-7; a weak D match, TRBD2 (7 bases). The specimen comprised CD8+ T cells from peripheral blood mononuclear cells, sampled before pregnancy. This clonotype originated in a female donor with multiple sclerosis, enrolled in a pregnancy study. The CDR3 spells CASSETGGGGAYEQYF. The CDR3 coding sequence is TGTGCCAGCAGTGAAACCGGGGGAGGGGGGGCCTACGAGCAGTACTTC.